This T cell receptor (beta chain) derives from a study of T cell responses to AZD1222 COVID-19 vaccine. The wider study: Analysis merged second doses at about 4 or about 12 weeks. Study-level results: An increase in Spike-specific TCR breadth and depth was observed after two AZD1222 doses. The span of vaccine-associated CD4 TCRs extended across spike, with dominance at 160-218 and 743-854. Nearly half of unique spike-specific TCRs reportedly avoided B.1.351 and B.1.1.7 mutated regions.

Sequencing was performed with immunoSEQ multiplex PCR; in TCRdb, only in-frame clones are kept and a portion is missing. The sample consists of fewer than 120,000 clones, just under 95% of them appearing once. In regard to this clone: No antigen is known for it. Other DNA sequences within the sample encode an identical CDR3.

The germline CDR1 and CDR2 sequences are SGHAT and FQNNGV. Trimming removed 5 bases at V and 1 base at J, with 8 bases between. This CDR3 has 14 residues. The clonotype was recovered from an adult in good health. This sequence joins TRBV11-2 and TRBJ2-2, with D tentatively TRBD1 (6 bases). The sample in question was peripheral blood, obtained on day 0 of AZD1222 vaccination. The CDR3 loop is CASSRRGNTGELFF. CDR3 DNA sequence: TGTGCCAGCAGCCGCAGGGGGAACACCGGGGAGCTGTTTTTT. The full variable domain, with the rest looked up from reference TRBV11-2 and TRBJ2-2, is EAGVAQSPRYKIIEKRQSVAFWCNPISGHATLYWYQQILGQGPKLLIQFQNNGVVDDSQLPKDRFSAERLKGVDSTLKIQPAKLEDSAVYLCASSRRGNTGELFFGEGSRLTVL.